The 18 T cell receptor beta chains reported below all come from one sample, sequenced in a study of blood T cells in healthy people across ages. PCR was performed a second time for roughly 7 to 11 cycles using a sample-barcoded 5' primer and a J-beta primer mix. TCRdb re-called the 5' RACE reads with MiXCR, one entry per CDR3 protein. The profile covers hundreds of thousands of distinct CDR3 sequences, with around 52% appearing a single time and about 13% taken by the ten largest. Source material: blood. The receptors derive from a woman at least 80 years old in good health.

This clonotype occurred a few times. The V gene is TRBV5-1, the J gene TRBJ2-1; possibly TRBD2 for D (6 bases). Trimming shortened V by 0 bases and J by 7 bases, and 14 bases separated the two germline ends. Germline lookup yields CDR1 SGHRS and CDR2 YFSETQ. The CDR3 is 15 amino acids. The CDR3 DNA is TGCGCCAGCAGCTTGGAGGGAGAGGGGAGGAATGAGCAGTTCTTC. Translated, it gives CASSLEGEGRNEQFF.

A single count supports this clonotype. The genes are TRBV20-1 and TRBJ2-5, with TRBD2 matching over 7 bases. Per the germline V gene, CDR1 is DFQATT and CDR2 is SNEGSKA (reference sequence). The CDR3 loop spans 13 amino acids. J was trimmed by 7 bases and V by 0 bases; bases with no gene match: 5. CDR3 sequence: CSAREGGWVTQYF. DNA for the CDR3: TGCAGTGCTAGAGAGGGGGGGTGGGTGACCCAGTACTTC.

V gene TRBV20-1 combines with J gene TRBJ2-3; tentative D call: TRBD2 (6 bases). The CDR3 is made up of 15 amino acids. Germline-derived CDR1 and CDR2 are DFQATT and SNEGSKA (reference sequence). V gave up 6 bases and J gave up 4 bases, with 20 bases separating them. DNA for the CDR3: TGCAGTGCCCGAAGGACTACCGGGGATTCAGATACGCAGTATTTT. It is translated as CSARRTTGDSDTQYF.

This clonotype was observed many times. This rearrangement joins TRBV13 to TRBJ2-1; 11 positions match TRBD2. Germline CDR1 is PRHDT and CDR2 is FYEKMQ (reference sequence). Losses at the gene ends were 1 base for V and 4 bases for J; bases not matched to a gene: 9. This CDR3 region has 18 residues. The CDR3 bases are TGTGCCAGCAGCTTAGTACTAGCGGGAGTCCAGGTATACAATGAGCAGTTCTTC. Its protein product is CASSLVLAGVQVYNEQFF.

The CDR3 here is CSAEGTVYNEQFF. DNA of the CDR3: TGCAGTGCTGAAGGGACAGTTTACAATGAGCAGTTCTTC. This chain joins TRBV20-1 and TRBJ2-1, with 7 bases fitting TRBD1. This CDR3 spans 13 amino acids. The V gene's germline CDR1 is DFQATT and CDR2 SNEGSKA (reference sequence). V trimming: 5 bases; J trimming: 4 bases; junction bases outside the gene matches: 5.

This clonotype came up many times. The V call is TRBV12-3 or TRBV12-4, the J call TRBJ2-3; TRBD1 matches at 7 bases. The V gene end was trimmed by 7 bases and the J gene end by 4 bases; junction bases not matched to a gene: 11. There are 15 residues in the CDR3. CDR3 in amino acids: CASTPQGQAADTQYF. CDR3 sequence (DNA): TGTGCCAGCACCCCTCAAGGACAGGCCGCAGATACGCAGTATTTT.

V usage is TRBV14 and J usage is TRBJ2-3; D is tentatively TRBD1 or TRBD2 (6 bases each). In germline, CDR1 is SGHDN, CDR2 FVKESK. The CDR3 is 15 amino acids. The germline V and J ends were trimmed by 4 bases and 3 bases, with 14 bases remaining between them. The DNA for the CDR3 is TGTGCCAGCAGCCTCTCGGGGGCTCAAACAGATACGCAGTATTTT. Its protein is CASSLSGAQTDTQYF.

Ten or more counts support this clonotype. V gene TRBV12-3 or TRBV12-4 combines with J gene TRBJ2-1, with no clear D. This CDR3 is built from 12 residues. V gave up 5 bases and J gave up 5 bases, with 7 bases separating them. CDR3 DNA: TGTGCCAGCAGTAAGAGAAACAATGAGCAGTTCTTC. Translation gives CASSKRNNEQFF.

With regard to this clonotype: At one of its ends the junction is not consistent with the germline gene, which may arise from a read error. The chain uses TRBV20-1 and TRBJ2-3; 9 bases are a match to TRBD2. Per the germline V gene, CDR1 is DFQATT and CDR2 is SNEGSKA (reference sequence). This CDR3 is 15 amino acids long. The CDR3 coding sequence is TGCAGTGCTAGAGATAGACTAGCGGTCACATATACGCAGTATTTT. Amino acid sequence: CSARDRLAVTYTQYF.

This clonotype has more than one count but fewer than ten. At one of its ends the junction is not consistent with the germline gene, which may arise from a read error. The rearrangement uses TRBV11-2 and TRBJ2-4; possible D gene TRBD2, 6 bases. The CDR3 covers 13 residues. Per germline, CDR1 SGHAT and CDR2 FQNNGV. The CDR3 bases are TGTGCCAGCAGCCTAGATTGGAGGGACATTCAGTACTTC. Its protein is CASSLDWRDIQYF.

As to this clonotype: Since a much larger clone is just one base distant, this may be a read error. This chain joins TRBV29-1 and TRBJ2-3; D is undetermined. Germline-derived CDR1 and CDR2 are SQVTM and ANQGSEA. CDR3 length: 12 residues. V was shortened by 8 bases and J by 1 base, with 10 bases between the two germline ends. The CDR3 spells CSIGRGTDTQYF. CDR3 DNA: TGCAGCATAGGACGGGGCACAGATACGCAGTATTTT.

V usage is TRBV5-6 and J usage is TRBJ1-2; D unclear. V lost 4 bases, J lost 2 bases, and 15 bases lay in between. This CDR3 spans 15 amino acids. Germline CDR1 reads SGHDT; CDR2 reads YYEEEE. This CDR3 is CASSPPLAANYGYTF. The CDR3 bases are TGTGCCAGCAGCCCCCCTTTAGCAGCCAACTATGGCTACACCTTC.

This clonotype appeared many times. The chain combines TRBV9 with TRBJ2-1; perhaps D is TRBD1 or TRBD2 (5 bases each). Germline V CDR1 and CDR2: SGDLS, YYNGEE. V shed 3 bases and J shed 7 bases, with 17 bases lying between them. The CDR3 runs to 15 residues. As DNA, the CDR3 is TGTGCCAGCAGCGAGGGACGCACAATAGGGAATGAGCAGTTCTTC. Its translation: CASSEGRTIGNEQFF.

The genes are TRBV12-3 or TRBV12-4 and TRBJ2-7, with D perhaps assigned TRBD1 or TRBD2 (5 bases each). The CDR3 runs 14 residues. Deletions cut 6 bases from V and 2 bases from J, with 14 bases between. The CDR3 DNA reads as TGTGCCAGCAGAGAAGGGACGGGAACCTACGAGCAGTACTTC. This gives the protein CASREGTGTYEQYF.

This clonotype was recorded a few times. The genes are TRBV20-1 and TRBJ2-7; D is unresolved. Germline V gene sequence: CDR1 DFQATT, CDR2 SNEGSKA (reference sequence). This CDR3 has 14 amino acids. V was clipped by 1 base and J by 6 bases, with 16 bases between them. The CDR3 spells CSARAPERRCEQYF. The CDR3, as DNA: TGCAGTGCTAGAGCCCCCGAAAGACGGTGCGAGCAGTACTTC.

This clonotype was picked up a small number of times. The chain links TRBV6-1 to TRBJ1-2, with a weak D call TRBD1 (5 bases). Germline loops: CDR1 MNHNS, CDR2 SASEGT. V was trimmed by 8 bases and J by 4 bases, leaving 20 bases between them. This CDR3 is built from 15 residues. CDR3 amino acids: CASLRKGRGGYGYTF. The CDR3 DNA follows: TGTGCCAGCCTACGGAAGGGCCGGGGGGGCTATGGCTACACCTTC.

This clonotype was counted a few times. The rearrangement uses TRBV6-5 and TRBJ2-1, with D possibly TRBD2 on 6 matching bases. TRBJ2-7 explains the end of the DNA better; the J call may be wrong. CDR3 size: 16 residues. Germline V gives CDR1 MNHEY, CDR2 SVGAGI. The CDR3 DNA reads as TGTGCCAGCACTATGGGGGGTGGGGCACTGGACAATGAGCAGTACTTC. Translated: CASTMGGGALDNEQYF.

This clonotype showed up many times. CDR3 in DNA: TGTGCCAGCAGCCTCCCCGGAGGGCAGCAGTACTTC. This gives the protein CASSLPGGQQYF. The chain joins TRBV3-1 to TRBJ2-7, with a tentative D call TRBD2 (6 bases). Deletions cut 4 bases from V and 8 bases from J, with 12 bases between. The CDR3 consists of 12 residues. Germline loops: CDR1 LGHDT, CDR2 YNNKEL (reference sequence).